These T cell receptor beta chains were read from a single sample in a study of CD8 T cells in ankylosing spondylitis. TCRdb re-analysed the 5' RACE reads in MiXCR, keeping a single row per CDR3 protein. The sample consists of around 150,000 distinct CDR3 sequences, 7% to 8% of them appearing once. The material sequenced was blood, either unsorted or a sorted T cell fraction (not recorded which). These TCRs come from a female donor with ankylosing spondylitis or in good health (not recorded which). The CDR3 runs from the conserved cysteine through the conserved F or W. Fields, in order: clone size, V gene, J gene, D gene, CDR3 DNA, CDR3 protein. D genes are given only for firm matches. Rows may omit the clone size; those that give it use once, few, many or a size class.

many	TRBV6-1	TRBJ2-7	TRBD1	TGTGCCAGCACCCCCGGACAGGGGGCTTCCTACGAGCAGTACTTC	CASTPGQGASYEQYF
many	TRBV28	TRBJ2-1	NA	TGTGCCACCGGGGGCTGGTTGCTGGGCAATGAGCAGTTCTTC	CATGGWLLGNEQFF
many	TRBV7-2	TRBJ2-5	TRBD2	TGTGCCAGCAGCTTCTTCCCGGGGGGGGCCAAGGAGACCCAGTACTTC	CASSFFPGGAKETQYF
many	TRBV29-1	TRBJ2-2	NA	TGCAGCGTCCGCAGGGGCCTCAACACCGGGGAGCTGTTTTTT	CSVRRGLNTGELFF
NA	TRBV20-1	TRBJ1-6	TRBD1	TGCAGTGCTAGAGACCTCGGACAGGGCAGCAATAATTCACCCCTCCACTTT	CSARDLGQGSNNSPLHF
many	TRBV7-2	TRBJ2-3	TRBD2	TGTGCCAGCAGCCCTCTAGCGGGGAATCCCACAGATACGCAGTATTTT	CASSPLAGNPTDTQYF
many	TRBV12-3/TRBV12-4	TRBJ1-1	NA	TGTGCCAGCAGTCTGTCGGGCGGGTTGGACACTGAAGCTTTCTTT	CASSLSGGLDTEAFF
many	TRBV5-1	TRBJ2-3	NA	TGCGCCAGCAGTGTCCAGGGCTACACAGATACGCAGTATTTT	CASSVQGYTDTQYF
many	TRBV6-1	TRBJ2-1	TRBD2	TGTGCCAGCAGTGAATTTGGAGGACTAGGAGGGAGTGAGCAGTTCTTC	CASSEFGGLGGSEQFF
many	TRBV5-1	TRBJ2-1	NA	TGCGCCAGCAGCTCCACCCGACAGGAAAAGGAGAAGCAGTTCTTC	CASSSTRQEKEKQFF
NA	TRBV3-1	TRBJ1-3	NA	TGTGCCAGCAGCCAAGGGCGGGGAGCTGGAAACACCATATATTTT	CASSQGRGAGNTIYF
NA	TRBV27	TRBJ2-7	NA	TGTGCCAGCAGGTTATGCTCCGAGCAGTACTTC	CASRLCSEQYF
NA	TRBV12-3/TRBV12-4	TRBJ2-3	TRBD2	TGTGCCAGCAGTTTAAGGGCTAGCGGGGGCGCAGATACGCAGTATTTT	CASSLRASGGADTQYF
many	TRBV28	TRBJ1-3	NA	TGTGCCAGCAGTTCTCCGAGAAAGGCCTCTGGAAATACCATATATTTT	CASSSPRKASGNTIYF
many	TRBV7-3	TRBJ1-1	NA	TGTGCCAGCAGCCCTGACGGAGGACCAATGAACACTGAAGCTTTCTTT	CASSPDGGPMNTEAFF
many	TRBV20-1	TRBJ2-5	TRBD1	TGCAGTGCCAACAGGGGGCAAGAGACCCAGTACTTC	CSANRGQETQYF
many	TRBV7-2	TRBJ2-3	NA	TGTGCCAGCAGCTTCCAGCCCCGTGATACGCAGTATTTT	CASSFQPRDTQYF
NA	TRBV5-1	TRBJ2-7	TRBD1	TGCGCCAGCAGCCCGCGGGTCGGGACAGACCTCTACGAGCAGTACTTC	CASSPRVGTDLYEQYF
few	TRBV12-3/TRBV12-4	TRBJ2-5	TRBD2	TGTGCCAGCAGTTTAGAACAGCGGGGTGAGACCCAGTACTTC	CASSLEQRGETQYF
many	TRBV7-8	TRBJ2-5	TRBD2	TGTGCCAGCAGCTCAAGCGCTAGCGGGGGGGCCCACGAGACCCAGTACTTC	CASSSSASGGAHETQYF
many	TRBV6-4	TRBJ2-3	NA	TGTGCCAGCAGTCCAGGGGGGGAGACAGATACGCAGTATTTT	CASSPGGETDTQYF
many	TRBV20-1	TRBJ2-7	NA	TGCAGTGCTCGGGACCCATCCTACGAGCAGTACTTC	CSARDPSYEQYF
NA	TRBV6-4	TRBJ2-2	NA	TGTGCCAGCAGTGACTCTCCAGGAGCCGGGGAGCTGTTTTTT	CASSDSPGAGELFF
many	TRBV11-3	TRBJ2-7	NA	TGTGCCAGCAGCTCAGTGACAGCAAGCGAGCAGTACTTC	CASSSVTASEQYF
many	TRBV12-3/TRBV12-4	TRBJ2-5	NA	TGTGCCAGCAGTCAGATGGTTTGGGAGACCCAGTACTTC	CASSQMVWETQYF
many	TRBV5-1	TRBJ2-2	TRBD1	TGCGCCAGCAACTTGCAGGGGGCTGGTCAGACCGGGGAGCTGTTTTTT	CASNLQGAGQTGELFF
many	TRBV12-3/TRBV12-4	TRBJ1-3	TRBD1	TGTGCCAGCAGTCCGGACAGGGCTGGAAACACCATATATTTT	CASSPDRAGNTIYF
many	TRBV29-1	TRBJ1-6	NA	TGCAGCCAAGACGGGAGAAATTCACCCCTCCACTTT	CSQDGRNSPLHF
many	TRBV6-2/TRBV6-3	TRBJ1-1	NA	TGTGCCAGCAGTGCGTCAGGGGTCACTGAAGCTTTCTTT	CASSASGVTEAFF
many	TRBV20-1	TRBJ1-5	TRBD1	TGCAGTGCTGGGGACAGTTATAGCAATCAGCCCCAGCATTTT	CSAGDSYSNQPQHF
many	TRBV4-1	TRBJ2-1	TRBD2	TGCGCCAGCAGCCAAGATCGGGGTAGCGGGACATACAATGAGCAGTTCTTC	CASSQDRGSGTYNEQFF
many	TRBV7-6	TRBJ2-5	TRBD2	TGTGCCAGCAGCTCTTTAGCGGGGGGCCTCCAAGAGACCCAGTACTTC	CASSSLAGGLQETQYF
many	TRBV20-1	TRBJ1-2	TRBD1	TGCAGCGAGGACAGGGTATATCAAGGCTACACCTTC	CSEDRVYQGYTF
few	TRBV18	TRBJ2-2	TRBD1	TGTGCCAGCTCACCGGGACAGGGTGACACCGGGGAGCTGTTTTTT	CASSPGQGDTGELFF
many	TRBV5-1	TRBJ2-7	NA	TGCGCCAGCAGCTTAAGGGCCAGTACCTACGAGCAGTACTTC	CASSLRASTYEQYF
many	TRBV9	TRBJ1-2	NA	TGTGCCAGCAGCCCTAATCGGGTAATCGATGGCTACACCTTC	CASSPNRVIDGYTF
many	TRBV27	TRBJ1-2	NA	TGTGCCAGCAGTTTACTGGGTGGGGGCAACTATGGCTACACCTTC	CASSLLGGGNYGYTF
NA	TRBV7-2	TRBJ2-2	NA	TGTGCCAGCAGCCGCGGACGGAACACCGGGGAGCTGTTTTTT	CASSRGRNTGELFF
many	TRBV28	TRBJ2-7	NA	TGTGCCAGCGGGGACCTATCTTACGAGCAGTACTTC	CASGDLSYEQYF
many	TRBV2	TRBJ2-3	NA	TGTGCCAGCAGGGGGACACCCGTTAGCACAGATACGCAGTATTTT	CASRGTPVSTDTQYF
many	TRBV4-3	TRBJ1-1	NA	TGCGCCAGCTCCCGGGTGGAACATAACACTGAAGCTTTCTTT	CASSRVEHNTEAFF
many	TRBV5-5	TRBJ2-5	TRBD2	TGTGCCAGCAGCAGAATAGCGGGGTGGGGAGAGACCCAGTACTTC	CASSRIAGWGETQYF
many	TRBV20-1	TRBJ2-2	NA	TGCAGTGCTAGAAAGGGAACGGGCACCGGGGAGCTGTTTTTT	CSARKGTGTGELFF
many	TRBV12-3/TRBV12-4	TRBJ2-3	NA	TGTGCCAGCAGTTTATCAGTGGATACGCAGTATTTT	CASSLSVDTQYF
many	TRBV5-1	TRBJ2-2	NA	TGCGCCAGCAGCTTGGGGGCCCGGGACTGGAACACCGGGGAGCTGTTTTTT	CASSLGARDWNTGELFF